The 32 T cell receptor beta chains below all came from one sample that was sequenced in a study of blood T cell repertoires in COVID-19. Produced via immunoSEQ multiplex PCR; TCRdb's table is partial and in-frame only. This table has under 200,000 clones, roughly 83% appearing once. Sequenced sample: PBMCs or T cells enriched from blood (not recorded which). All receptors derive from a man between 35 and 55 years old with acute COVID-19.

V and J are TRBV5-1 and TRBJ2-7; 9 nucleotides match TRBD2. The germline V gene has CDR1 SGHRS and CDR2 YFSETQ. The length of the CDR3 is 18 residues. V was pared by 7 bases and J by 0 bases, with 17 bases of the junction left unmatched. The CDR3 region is CASSSAPSLAGISYEQYF. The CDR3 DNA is TGCGCCAGCTCCTCGGCGCCCTCTCTAGCGGGGATCTCCTACGAGCAGTACTTC.

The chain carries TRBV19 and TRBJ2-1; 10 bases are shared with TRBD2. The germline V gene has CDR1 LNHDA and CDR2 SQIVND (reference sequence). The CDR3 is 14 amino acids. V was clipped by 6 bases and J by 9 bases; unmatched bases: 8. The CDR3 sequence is CASRQREGLAEQFF. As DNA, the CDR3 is TGTGCCAGTAGACAGCGGGAGGGCCTCGCTGAGCAGTTCTTC.

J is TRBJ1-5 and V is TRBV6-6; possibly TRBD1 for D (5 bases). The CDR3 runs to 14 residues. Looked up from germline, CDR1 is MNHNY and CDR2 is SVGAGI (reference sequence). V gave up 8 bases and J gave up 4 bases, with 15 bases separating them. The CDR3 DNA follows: TGTGCCAGCGTGGGCAGGGCAGATAATCAGCCCCAGCATTTT. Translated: CASVGRADNQPQHF.

The DNA of the CDR3 is TGTGCCACCCTTTCGGACAGGCGCCTCATGAACACTGAAGCTTTCTTT. This gives the protein CATLSDRRLMNTEAFF. The gene calls are TRBV10-3 and TRBJ1-1; 7 bases are a match to TRBD1. The V gene end was trimmed by 10 bases and the J gene end by 0 bases; junction bases not matched to a gene: 14. This CDR3 contains 16 residues. Germline V gives CDR1 ENHRY, CDR2 SYGVKD.

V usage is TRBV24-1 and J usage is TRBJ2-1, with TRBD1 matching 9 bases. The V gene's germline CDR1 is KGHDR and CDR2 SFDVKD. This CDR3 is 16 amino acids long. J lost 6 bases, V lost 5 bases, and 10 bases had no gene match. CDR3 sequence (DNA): TGTGCCACCAGTGCCCCTACAGGGGGCTGGATCAATGAGCAGTTCTTC. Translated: CATSAPTGGWINEQFF.

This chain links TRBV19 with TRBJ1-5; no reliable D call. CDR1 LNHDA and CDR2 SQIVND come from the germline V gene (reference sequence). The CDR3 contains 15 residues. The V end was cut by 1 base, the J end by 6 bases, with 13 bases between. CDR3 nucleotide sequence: TGTGCCAGTAGTATAGTCGGAAAAAGGAGTCAGCCCCAGCATTTT. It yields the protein CASSIVGKRSQPQHF.

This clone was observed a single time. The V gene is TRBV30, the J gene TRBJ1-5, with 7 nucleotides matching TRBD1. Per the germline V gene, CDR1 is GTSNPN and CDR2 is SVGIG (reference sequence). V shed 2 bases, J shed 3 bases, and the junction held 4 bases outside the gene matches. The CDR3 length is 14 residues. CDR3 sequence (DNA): TGTGCCTGGAGTCAAGGACAGGTCAATCAGCCCCAGCATTTT. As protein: CAWSQGQVNQPQHF.

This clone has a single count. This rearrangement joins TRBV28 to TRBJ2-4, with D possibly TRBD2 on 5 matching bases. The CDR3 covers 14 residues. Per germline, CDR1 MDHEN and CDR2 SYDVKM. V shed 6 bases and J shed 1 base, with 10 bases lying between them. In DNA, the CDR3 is TGTGCCAGCAGCCCCCCGGGGGCCAAAAACATTCAGTACTTC. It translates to CASSPPGAKNIQYF.

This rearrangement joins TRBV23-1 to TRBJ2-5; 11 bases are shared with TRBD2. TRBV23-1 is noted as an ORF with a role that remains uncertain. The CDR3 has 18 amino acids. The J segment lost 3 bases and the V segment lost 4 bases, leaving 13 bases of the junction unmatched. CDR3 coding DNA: TGCGCCAGCAGTCTCACGGGACTAGCGGAAAAGGGGGAAGAGACCCAGTACTTC. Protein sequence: CASSLTGLAEKGEETQYF.

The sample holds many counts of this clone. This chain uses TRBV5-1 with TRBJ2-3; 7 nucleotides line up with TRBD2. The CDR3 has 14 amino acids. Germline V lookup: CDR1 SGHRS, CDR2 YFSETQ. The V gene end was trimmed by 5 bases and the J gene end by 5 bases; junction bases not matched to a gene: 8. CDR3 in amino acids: CASSIWVAGDTQYF. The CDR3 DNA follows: TGCGCCAGCAGTATATGGGTAGCGGGAGATACGCAGTATTTT.

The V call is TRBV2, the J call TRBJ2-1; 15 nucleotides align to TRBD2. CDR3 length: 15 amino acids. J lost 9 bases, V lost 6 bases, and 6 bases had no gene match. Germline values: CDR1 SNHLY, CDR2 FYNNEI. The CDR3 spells CASSGLAGGYSEQFF. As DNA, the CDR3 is TGTGCCAGCAGCGGACTAGCGGGAGGGTATAGTGAGCAGTTCTTC.

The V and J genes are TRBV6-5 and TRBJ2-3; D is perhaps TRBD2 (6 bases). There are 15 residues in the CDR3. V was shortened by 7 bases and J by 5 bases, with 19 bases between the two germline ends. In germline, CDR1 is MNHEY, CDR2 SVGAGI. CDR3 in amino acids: CASIKLAGRQDTQYF. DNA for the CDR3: TGTGCCAGCATCAAGCTGGCGGGAAGACAAGATACGCAGTATTTT.

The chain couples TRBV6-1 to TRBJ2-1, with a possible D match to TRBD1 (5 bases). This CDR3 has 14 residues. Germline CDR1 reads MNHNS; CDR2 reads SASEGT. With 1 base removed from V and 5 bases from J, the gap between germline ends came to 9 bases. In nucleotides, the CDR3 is TGTGCCAGCAGTGAAGGGACAAACAACAATGAGCAGTTCTTC. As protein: CASSEGTNNNEQFF.

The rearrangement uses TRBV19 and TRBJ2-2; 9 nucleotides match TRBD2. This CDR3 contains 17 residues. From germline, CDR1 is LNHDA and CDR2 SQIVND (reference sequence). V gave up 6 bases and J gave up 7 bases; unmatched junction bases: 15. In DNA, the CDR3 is TGTGCCAGTAGCCCTCTCGGGACTAGCATACCTATCGGGGAGCTGTTTTTT. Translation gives CASSPLGTSIPIGELFF.

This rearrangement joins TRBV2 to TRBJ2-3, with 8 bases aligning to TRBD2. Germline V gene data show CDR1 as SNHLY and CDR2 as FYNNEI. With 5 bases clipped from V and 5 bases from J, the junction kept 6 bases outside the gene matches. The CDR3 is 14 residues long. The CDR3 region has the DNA TGTGCCAGCAGTCGGGAGGGCTCAAGAGATACGCAGTATTTT. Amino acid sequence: CASSREGSRDTQYF.

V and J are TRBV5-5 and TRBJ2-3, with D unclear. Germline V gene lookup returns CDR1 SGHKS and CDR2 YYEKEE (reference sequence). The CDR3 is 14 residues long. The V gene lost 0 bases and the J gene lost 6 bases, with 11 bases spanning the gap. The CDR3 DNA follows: TGTGCCAGCAGCTTGGGGCGGTCCTCGGATACGCAGTATTTT. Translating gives CASSLGRSSDTQYF.

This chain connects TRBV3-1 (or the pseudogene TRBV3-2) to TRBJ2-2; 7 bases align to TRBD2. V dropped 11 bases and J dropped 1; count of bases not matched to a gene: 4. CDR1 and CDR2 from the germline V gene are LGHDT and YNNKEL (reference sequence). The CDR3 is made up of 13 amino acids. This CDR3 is CACGSRNTGELFF. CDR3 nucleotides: TGTGCCTGCGGGAGTCGGAACACCGGGGAGCTGTTTTTT.

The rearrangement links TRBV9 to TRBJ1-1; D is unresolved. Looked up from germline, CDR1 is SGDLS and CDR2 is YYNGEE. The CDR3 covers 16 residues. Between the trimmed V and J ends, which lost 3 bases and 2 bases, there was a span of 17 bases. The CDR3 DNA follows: TGTGCCAGCAGCGACGGCGAAGGCGGTGGTAACACTGAAGCTTTCTTT. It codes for CASSDGEGGGNTEAFF.

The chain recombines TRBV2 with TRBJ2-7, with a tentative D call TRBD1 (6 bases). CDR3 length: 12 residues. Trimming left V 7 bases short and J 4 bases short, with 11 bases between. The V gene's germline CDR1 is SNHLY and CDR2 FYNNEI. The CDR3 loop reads CASKDRIYEQYF. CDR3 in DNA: TGTGCCAGCAAAGACAGGATTTACGAGCAGTACTTC.

CDR3 DNA sequence: TGTGCCAGTACCCTCCGAGGGTCCGAGGCTGGGGCACCCCTCCACTTT. Amino acid sequence: CASTLRGSEAGAPLHF. The chain couples TRBV19 to TRBJ1-6; no reliable D call. The CDR3 length is 16 residues. The ends were cut back, 7 bases at V and 11 bases at J, with 24 bases in the middle. The germline CDR1 and CDR2 sequences are LNHDA and SQIVND (reference sequence).

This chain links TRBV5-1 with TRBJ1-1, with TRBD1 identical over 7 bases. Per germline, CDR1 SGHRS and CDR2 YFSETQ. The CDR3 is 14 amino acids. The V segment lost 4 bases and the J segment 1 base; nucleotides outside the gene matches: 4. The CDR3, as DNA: TGCGCCAGCAGCCCCCGGGACAGGAACACTGAAGCTTTCTTT. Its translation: CASSPRDRNTEAFF.

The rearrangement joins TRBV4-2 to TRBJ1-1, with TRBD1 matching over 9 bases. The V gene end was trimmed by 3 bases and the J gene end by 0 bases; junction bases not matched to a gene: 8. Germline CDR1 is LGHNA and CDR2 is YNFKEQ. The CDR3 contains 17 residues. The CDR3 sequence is CASSHSDRGLMNTEAFF. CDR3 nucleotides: TGTGCCAGCAGCCATTCGGACAGGGGACTCATGAACACTGAAGCTTTCTTT.

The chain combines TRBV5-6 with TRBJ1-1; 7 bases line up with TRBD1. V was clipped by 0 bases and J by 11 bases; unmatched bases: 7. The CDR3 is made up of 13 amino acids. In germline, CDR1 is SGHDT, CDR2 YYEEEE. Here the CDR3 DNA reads TGTGCCAGCAGCTTGGGAGGGGGCGTAGGTGCTTTCTTT. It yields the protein CASSLGGGVGAFF. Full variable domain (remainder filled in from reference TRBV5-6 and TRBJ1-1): DAGVTQSPTHLIKTRGQQVTLRCSPKSGHDTVSWYQQALGQGPQFIFQYYEEEERQRGNFPDRFSGHQFPNYSSELNVNALLLGDSALYLCASSLGGGVGAFFGQGTRLTVV.

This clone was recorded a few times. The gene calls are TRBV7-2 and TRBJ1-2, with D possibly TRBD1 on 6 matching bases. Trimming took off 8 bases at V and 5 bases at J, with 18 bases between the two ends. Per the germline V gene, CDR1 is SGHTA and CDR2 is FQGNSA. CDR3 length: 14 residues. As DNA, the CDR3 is TGTGCCAGCGGACTTACTAGACAGGAGTATGGCTACACCTTC. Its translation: CASGLTRQEYGYTF.

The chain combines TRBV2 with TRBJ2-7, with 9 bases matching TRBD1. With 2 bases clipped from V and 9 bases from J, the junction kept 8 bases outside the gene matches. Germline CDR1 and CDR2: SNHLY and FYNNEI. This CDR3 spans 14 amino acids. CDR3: CASSERGQGGAQYF. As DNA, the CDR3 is TGTGCCAGCAGTGAACGGGGACAGGGAGGTGCGCAGTACTTC.

The CDR3 spells CASSRTGNTEAFF. The CDR3 nucleotides read TGTGCCAGCAGCCGGACAGGGAACACTGAAGCTTTCTTT. The chain combines TRBV7-3 with TRBJ1-1; 7 bases map to TRBD1. Germline V gives CDR1 SGHTA, CDR2 FQGTGA. The CDR3 contains 13 residues. Unmatched junction bases numbered 1, after V lost 5 bases and J lost 1 base.

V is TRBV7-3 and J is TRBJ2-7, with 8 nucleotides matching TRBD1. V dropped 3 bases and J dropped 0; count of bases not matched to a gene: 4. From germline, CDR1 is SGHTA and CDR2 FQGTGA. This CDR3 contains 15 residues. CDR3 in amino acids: CASSFSGTGSYEQYF. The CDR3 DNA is TGTGCCAGCAGCTTTTCCGGGACAGGCTCCTACGAGCAGTACTTC.

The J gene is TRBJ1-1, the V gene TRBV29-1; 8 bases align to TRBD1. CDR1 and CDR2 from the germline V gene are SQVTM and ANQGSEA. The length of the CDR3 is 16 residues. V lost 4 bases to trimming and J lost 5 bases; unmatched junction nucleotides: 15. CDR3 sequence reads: CSVVRRAGGLGTEAFF. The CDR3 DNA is TGCAGCGTTGTTAGGCGGGCAGGGGGCTTGGGGACTGAAGCTTTCTTT.

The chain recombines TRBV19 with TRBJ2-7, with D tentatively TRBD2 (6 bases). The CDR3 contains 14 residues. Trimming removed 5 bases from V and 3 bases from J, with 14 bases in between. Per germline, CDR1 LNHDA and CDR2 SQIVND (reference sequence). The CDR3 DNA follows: TGTGCCAGTAGTTTCGGGACTGGGAACTACGAGCAGTACTTC. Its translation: CASSFGTGNYEQYF. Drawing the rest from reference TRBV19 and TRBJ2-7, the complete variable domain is DGGITQSPKYLFRKEGQNVTLSCEQNLNHDAMYWYRQDPGQGLRLIYYSQIVNDFQKGDIAEGYSVSREKKESFPLTVTSAQKNPTAFYLCASSFGTGNYEQYFGPGTRLTVT.

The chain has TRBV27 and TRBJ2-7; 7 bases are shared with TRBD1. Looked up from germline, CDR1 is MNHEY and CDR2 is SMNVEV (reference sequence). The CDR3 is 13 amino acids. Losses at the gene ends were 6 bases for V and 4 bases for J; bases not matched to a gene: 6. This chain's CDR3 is CASSLGQRYEQYF. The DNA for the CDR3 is TGTGCCAGCAGCTTGGGACAGAGGTACGAGCAGTACTTC.

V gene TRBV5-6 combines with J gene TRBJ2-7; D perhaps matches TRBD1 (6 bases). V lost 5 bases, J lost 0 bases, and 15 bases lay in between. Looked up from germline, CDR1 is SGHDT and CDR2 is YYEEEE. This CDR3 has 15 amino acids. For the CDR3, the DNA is TGTGCCAGCAGAACGACAGGTCCCAGCTCCTACGAGCAGTACTTC. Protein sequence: CASRTTGPSSYEQYF.

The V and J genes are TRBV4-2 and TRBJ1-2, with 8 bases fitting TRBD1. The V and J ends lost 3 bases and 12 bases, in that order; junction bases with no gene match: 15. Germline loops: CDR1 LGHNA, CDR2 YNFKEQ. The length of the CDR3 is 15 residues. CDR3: CASSHPPDRVGGHTF. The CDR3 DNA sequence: TGTGCCAGCAGCCACCCTCCGGACAGGGTGGGGGGCCACACCTTC.